A selection of T cell receptor beta chains follows, all from one sample in a study of T-cell memory formation after mild COVID-19. TCRdb reanalysed the 5' RACE reads using MiXCR and keeps one entry per CDR3 protein. The sample shows hundreds of thousands of distinct CDR3 sequences, about a fifth of them seen only once. What was sequenced was PBMCs or a T cell subset sorted from them (not recorded which). The origin of the receptors is an adult woman who had mild COVID-19 (a few samples of this study predate the infection). Cell type and time point are not known. Both conserved end residues are trimmed from each CDR3.

TRBV5-1	ASSFGQAFEQY
TRBV29-1	SVTSNTEAF
TRBV10-3	AISGDFMNNEQF
TRBV10-3	ATRDDRLGYGYT
TRBV9	ASSVGYNEQF
TRBV9	ASSVGLGDNEQF
TRBV20-1	SASDPSLAGVTDTQY
TRBV20-1	SARDWSGRSYNEQF
TRBV30	AWKRDYTDTQY
TRBV20-1	SASNRVNGYT
TRBV24-1	ATSVGQIQY
TRBV7-9	ASSSRELAEYNEQF
TRBV7-8	ASSSRQGVGYGYT
TRBV5-1	ASSLGTRVSSGANVLT
TRBV12-3/TRBV12-4	ASTGHNQPQH
TRBV7-3	ASSVLGTLQETQY
TRBV27	ASTSRGLAGGRHEQY
TRBV7-8	ASSPPRQFYEQY
TRBV5-1	ASSGLAAHPYNEQF
TRBV15	ATSREVGDPNEKLF
TRBV7-9	ASSTDGTIEQF
TRBV5-6	ASSRTSGSTYKQY
TRBV20-1	SANGRSNQPQH
TRBV18	ASSPTSQGDTTEAF
TRBV2	ASRVGLAASTKNIQY
TRBV24-1	ATSDSLGRSYEQY